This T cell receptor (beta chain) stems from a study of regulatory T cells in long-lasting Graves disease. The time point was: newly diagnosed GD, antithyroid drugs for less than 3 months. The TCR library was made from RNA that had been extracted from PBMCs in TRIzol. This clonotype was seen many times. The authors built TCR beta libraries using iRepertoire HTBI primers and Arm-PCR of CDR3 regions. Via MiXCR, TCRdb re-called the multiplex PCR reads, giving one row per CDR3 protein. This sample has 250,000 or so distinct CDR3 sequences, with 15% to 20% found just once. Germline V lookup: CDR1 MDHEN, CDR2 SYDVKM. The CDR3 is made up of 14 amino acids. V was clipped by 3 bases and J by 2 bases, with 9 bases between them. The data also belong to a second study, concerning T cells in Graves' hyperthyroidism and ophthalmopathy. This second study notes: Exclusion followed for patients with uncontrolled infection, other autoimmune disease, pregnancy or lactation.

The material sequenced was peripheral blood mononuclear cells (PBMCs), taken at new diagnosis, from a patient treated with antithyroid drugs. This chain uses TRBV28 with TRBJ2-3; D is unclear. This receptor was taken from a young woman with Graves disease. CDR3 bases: TGTGCCAGCAGTTTTGTGGGGTACACAGATACGCAGTATTTT. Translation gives CASSFVGYTDTQYF. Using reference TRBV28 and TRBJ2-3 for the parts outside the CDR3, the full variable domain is DVKVTQSSRYLVKRTGEKVFLECVQDMDHENMFWYRQDPGLGLRLIYFSYDVKMKEKGDIPEGYSVSREKKERFSLILESASTNQTSMYLCASSFVGYTDTQYFGPGTRLTVL.